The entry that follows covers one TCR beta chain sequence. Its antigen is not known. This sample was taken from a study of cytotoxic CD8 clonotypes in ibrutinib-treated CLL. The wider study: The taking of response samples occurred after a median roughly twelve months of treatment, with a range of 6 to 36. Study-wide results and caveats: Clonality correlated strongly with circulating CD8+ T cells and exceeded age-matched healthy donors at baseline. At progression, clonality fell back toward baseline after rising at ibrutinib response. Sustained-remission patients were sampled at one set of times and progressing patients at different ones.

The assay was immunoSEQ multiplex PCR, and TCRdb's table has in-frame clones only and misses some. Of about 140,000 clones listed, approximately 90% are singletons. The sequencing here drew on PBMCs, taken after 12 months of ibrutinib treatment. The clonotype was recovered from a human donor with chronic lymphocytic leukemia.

For the CDR3, the DNA is TGTGCCAGCAGCCCCGCCCAATTACAAGCTAACTATGGCTACACCTTC. Its translation: CASSPAQLQANYGYTF. The chain carries TRBV6-6 and TRBJ1-2; D unclear. CDR1 is MNHNY, CDR2 SVGAGI, per germline (reference sequence). The CDR3 runs to 16 residues. Trimming removed 6 bases from V and 0 bases from J, with 17 bases in between.